This T cell receptor (beta chain) was found in a study of graft-versus-host responses after intestinal transplantation. Study-wide background: Anti-thymocyte globulin served as induction for all recipients, who then took tacrolimus and steroids for approximately 3 years.

V was clipped by 3 bases and J by 0 bases, with 22 bases between them. The CDR3 length is 18 residues. Germline lookup yields CDR1 SGDLS and CDR2 YYNGEE. Notes on the study in general: Allografts from individuals with graft-donor T cell macrochimerism displayed high graft-versus-host to host-versus-graft clonal ratios. Recipient-marrow GvH clones were detected, some having first appeared in ileum or blood.

Measured with immunoSEQ multiplex PCR; TCRdb has only the in-frame clones, and not every one. The table has approximately 19,000 clones, about 93% seen once. Note on this clone: Its cognate antigen is unknown.

The sequence came from a human patient who received an intestinal transplant, so some T cells may come from the graft donor. The V and J genes are TRBV9 and TRBJ2-7; perhaps TRBD2 as D (6 bases). The source material was PBMCs, sampled around 350 days after transplant. The CDR3 DNA sequence: TGTGCCAGCAGCGCGAAGAGGGGCGGGGCAGGTAGCTCCTACGAGCAGTACTTC. This codes for CASSAKRGGAGSSYEQYF. The full variable domain, completed using reference TRBV9 and TRBJ2-7, is DSGVTQTPKHLITATGQRVTLRCSPRSGDLSVYWYQQSLDQGLQFLIQYYNGEERAKGNILERFSAQQFPDLHSELNLSSLELGDSALYFCASSAKRGGAGSSYEQYFGPGTRLTVT.